Below are 16 T cell receptor beta chains sequenced from a single sample in a study of T cell responses to AZD1222 COVID-19 vaccine. Clones were read by immunoSEQ multiplex PCR, and TCRdb kept only the in-frame ones, dropping some. The repertoire holds approximately 190,000 clones, approximately 93% seen once, with around 1% in the top ten. Specimen: peripheral blood, collected 28 days after the second AZD1222 dose. All receptors derive from an adult who received the AZD1222 COVID-19 vaccine.

This chain joins TRBV7-2 and TRBJ2-7, with 14 bases matching TRBD2. The CDR3 totals 15 residues. Germline loops: CDR1 SGHTA, CDR2 FQGNSA. J gave up 6 bases and V 7 bases, and 8 bases lay outside the gene matches. This chain's CDR3 is CASNLPTSGGAEQYF. The CDR3 DNA is TGTGCCAGCAACCTACCGACTAGCGGGGGGGCCGAGCAGTACTTC.

The CDR3 region is CASSQGTAYGYTF. In DNA, the CDR3 is TGTGCCAGCAGTCAGGGAACTGCCTATGGCTACACCTTC. The J gene is TRBJ1-2, the V gene TRBV6-5; tentatively, D is TRBD1 (5 bases). The CDR3 is made up of 13 amino acids. V lost 5 bases and J lost 4, with 11 bases in between. CDR1 is MNHEY, CDR2 SVGAGI, per germline.

The genes are TRBV4-3 and TRBJ2-1, with no clear D. This CDR3 spans 15 amino acids. Germline V lookup: CDR1 LGHNA, CDR2 YSLEER. Trimming stripped 0 bases from V and 7 bases from J, with 13 bases between. DNA of the CDR3: TGCGCCAGCAGCCAAGAGGCCGGTGGGGTGAATGAGCAGTTCTTC. Translated: CASSQEAGGVNEQFF.

V is TRBV27 and J is TRBJ1-3, with D maybe TRBD1 (6 bases). Trimming took off 6 bases at V and 7 bases at J, with 16 bases between the two ends. Germline V CDR1 and CDR2: MNHEY, SMNVEV (reference sequence). The CDR3 consists of 14 residues. The CDR3: CASRPSTGSNTIYF. DNA for the CDR3: TGTGCCAGCAGACCCTCGACAGGTTCGAACACCATATATTTT.

This chain uses TRBV11-2 with TRBJ1-4; TRBD1 agrees at 10 bases. Per germline, CDR1 SGHAT and CDR2 FQNNGV. The CDR3 has 18 amino acids. After removal of 5 bases from V and 0 bases from J, the junction contained 9 bases not matched to a gene. CDR3 sequence (DNA): TGTGCCAGCAGCCCCAGACAGGGGGCCTTTGCAACTAATGAAAAACTGTTTTTT. Amino acid sequence: CASSPRQGAFATNEKLFF.

The chain joins TRBV20-1 to TRBJ2-1, with D hard to call. The V gene's germline CDR1 is DFQATT and CDR2 SNEGSKA (reference sequence). Trimming cost V 6 bases and J 4 bases, with 7 bases left between them. The CDR3 runs to 11 residues. The CDR3 here is CSAVPYNEQFF. The CDR3 region has the DNA TGCAGTGCCGTGCCGTACAATGAGCAGTTCTTC.

This chain connects TRBV6-5 to TRBJ2-1, with a weak D call TRBD1 (5 bases). V was shortened by 7 bases and J by 9 bases, with 16 bases between the two germline ends. Germline V CDR1 and CDR2: MNHEY, SVGAGI. The CDR3 runs to 13 residues. CDR3 amino acids: CASTEKGHGEQFF. The CDR3 region has the DNA TGTGCCAGCACCGAAAAAGGACACGGTGAGCAGTTCTTC.

The gene calls are TRBV6-4 and TRBJ1-1; D call uncertain. CDR3 length: 12 amino acids. Germline CDR1 MRHNA, CDR2 SNTAGT. Trimming took off 9 bases at V and 1 base at J, with 9 bases between the two ends. Written as DNA, the CDR3 is TGTGCCAGGCCGTTGTGGAACACTGAAGCTTTCTTT. Its translation: CARPLWNTEAFF.

This chain connects TRBV9 to TRBJ1-3; D gene uncertain. Germline loops: CDR1 SGDLS, CDR2 YYNGEE. Trimming took 1 base from V and 0 from J, leaving 11 bases between them. The CDR3 totals 16 residues. The chain's CDR3 is CASSVKTGYSGNTIYF. The DNA for the CDR3 is TGTGCCAGCAGCGTAAAGACCGGATACTCTGGAAACACCATATATTTT.

This rearrangement joins TRBV12-3 or TRBV12-4 to TRBJ1-2, with D possibly TRBD1 on 6 matching bases. V gave up 9 bases and J gave up 11 bases, with 19 bases separating them. The CDR3 is 12 residues long. Here the CDR3 reads CASSLAGAGYTF. The CDR3 nucleotides read TGTGCCAGTTCCCTAGCGGGGGCGGGGTACACCTTC.

The genes are TRBV6-1 and TRBJ2-5; TRBD2 aligns across 7 bases. Germline trimming cut 3 bases from V and 7 bases from J; bases unmatched to any gene: 8. The CDR3 spans 14 residues. CDR1 and CDR2 from the germline V gene are MNHNS and SASEGT. The CDR3 DNA sequence: TGTGCCAGCAGTGATTCGCTAGCGGCCGGGACCCAGTACTTC. Amino acids: CASSDSLAAGTQYF.

The V and J genes are TRBV19 and TRBJ1-2, with D possibly being TRBD1 (5 bases). The V end lost 8 bases, the J end lost 1 base, and 14 bases lay between the germline ends. CDR3 size: 14 residues. Germline CDR1 is LNHDA and CDR2 is SQIVND (reference sequence). The CDR3 loop is CASLRGPNNYGYTF. Here the CDR3 DNA reads TGTGCCAGTTTGAGGGGACCGAATAACTATGGCTACACCTTC.

This clone was picked up one time. The J gene is TRBJ1-5, the V gene TRBV6-2 or TRBV6-3, with D unclear. Per germline, CDR1 MNHEY and CDR2 SVGEGT. This CDR3 spans 13 amino acids. Trimming left V 6 bases short and J 0 bases short, with 6 bases between. The CDR3 is CASSSNSNQPQHF. The DNA of the CDR3 is TGTGCCAGCAGCTCCAATAGCAATCAGCCCCAGCATTTT.

V is TRBV7-3 and J is TRBJ2-3, with a possible D match to TRBD2 (7 bases). CDR3 length: 16 amino acids. The germline V gene has CDR1 SGHTA and CDR2 FQGTGA. Trimming shortened V by 2 bases and J by 5 bases, and 17 bases separated the two germline ends. The CDR3 protein is CASSLWSGGVQDTQYF. The DNA of the CDR3 is TGTGCCAGCAGCTTATGGTCGGGGGGCGTGCAAGATACGCAGTATTTT.

To note about this clone: The junction departs from germline at one end; a sequencing error may be responsible. The chain is built from TRBV20-1 and TRBJ2-7; 8 bases agree with TRBD1. The CDR3 covers 11 residues. Germline V gene lookup returns CDR1 DFQATT and CDR2 SNEGSKA (reference sequence). CDR3 residues: CSANDRGFPFF. The CDR3 region has the DNA TGCAGTGCCAATGACAGGGGCTTCCCATTCTTC.

The rearrangement links TRBV11-2 to TRBJ1-5; D is ambiguous. The CDR3 totals 14 residues. Per germline, CDR1 SGHAT and CDR2 FQNNGV. The germline V and J ends were trimmed by 1 base and 11 bases, with 15 bases remaining between them. The CDR3 is CASSLVTDHRAQHF. CDR3 nucleotide sequence: TGTGCCAGCAGCTTAGTGACGGACCATAGGGCCCAGCATTTT. Variable domain in full (rest from reference TRBV11-2 and TRBJ1-5): EAGVAQSPRYKIIEKRQSVAFWCNPISGHATLYWYQQILGQGPKLLIQFQNNGVVDDSQLPKDRFSAERLKGVDSTLKIQPAKLEDSAVYLCASSLVTDHRAQHFGDGTRLSIL.